This TCR beta chain was identified during a study of blood T cell repertoires in COVID-19 (TCRdb year 2020). About the investigation overall: The collaborator samples originated in the United States, Italy and Spain and spanned the acute and convalescent phases of COVID-19. The prospective study material was composed of cDNA or gDNA derived from T cells, B-cell-depleted T cells, or PBMCs. Deeply sampled blood TCRbeta repertoires from subjects exposed to, actively infected with, or recovered from COVID-19 were included in the dataset. A freely available public database, intended as a resource for researchers studying the immune response to SARS-CoV-2, is where the repertoires were released. The samples were drawn from two sources: the first 160 participants of the ongoing ImmuneRACE study, and over 950 subjects contributed by 6 global collaborators. Sample metadata almost always included a de-identified subject ID, COVID-19 status, age in years and sex. Where available, HLA class I and class II types were obtained from metadata supplied by the sample provider rather than from assay-based typing. Study-wide conclusions, independent of this receptor: How much clinical and demographic metadata was included differed by source and by participant, and the metadata was provided uncurated.

A note on this clone: The target of this receptor is not known. It has no much larger one-base neighbor in the sample; base qualities were not kept.

One collaborating source in Seattle enrolled patients while the patients were actively infected and followed the patients over time throughout the course of disease. Whole blood was collected in K2EDTA tubes by collaborating institutions according to the institutions' own protocols. Collaborator samples were shipped for TCRbeta analysis as frozen whole blood, isolated PBMCs, or DNA extracted from either sample type. The junction shows trimming of 1 base on V and 4 bases on J, and the gene matches do not reach 2 bases of it. CDR1 is given as LNHNV and CDR2 as YYDKDF, both from the germline V gene (reference sequence). From the cysteine through the phenylalanine, the CDR3 covers 14 amino acids. Just the 42-base CDR3 DNA is kept, in frame starting at base 1. The immunoSEQ Assay, a bias-controlled multiplex PCR, was used to amplify TCRbeta CDR3 regions from genomic DNA. The authors' pipeline ran thus. Within the assay, amplification of reference gene primers was used to estimate how many nucleated cells each sample contained. Sequence reads were collapsed and filtered to measure the absolute abundance of every unique TCRbeta CDR3 rearrangement. For each sample, productive Simpson clonality was calculated as the square root of Simpson's diversity index across productive rearrangements. TCRdb retrieved this table from immuneACCESS and kept in-frame rearrangements only. Not all clones are present; in checked studies, unresolved V genes account for under half, and no reason is known for the remainder. V and J calls and clone size are copied from that table; D and trimming were computed from the DNA. The sample table contains a few hundred thousand clones; only one count was recorded for roughly 90% of them. The ten largest clones represent approximately 10% of the sample.

The sequencing input was peripheral blood. The sequence is built from TRBV15 and TRBJ2-3; 7 of the junction bases match TRBD2. This TCR derives from a woman aged 25 to 45 with COVID-19, enrolled during active disease. The DNA is TGTGCCACCAGCAGAGGCGGGAGTGCAGATACGCAGTATTTT. Protein translation: CATSRGGSADTQYF.